The 15 T cell receptor beta chains below were found in one sample sequenced in a study of HIV-infected patients and healthy controls. TCRdb re-called the 5' RACE reads with MiXCR, one entry per CDR3 protein. Of about 67,000 distinct CDR3 sequences in the sample, 16% are singletons; the top ten hold about 6%. Sequenced material: CD4+ T cells from blood. These TCRs come from a human donor in good health.

This clonotype was detected a few times. DNA of the CDR3: TGTGCCAGCAGTTTAACCTCTAGCGGGAGGGCCACAGATACGCAGTATTTT. It yields the protein CASSLTSSGRATDTQYF. The chain is built from TRBV12-3 or TRBV12-4 and TRBJ2-3; 12 bases are shared with TRBD2. The trim removed 2 bases at V and 2 bases at J, leaving 5 bases unmatched. This CDR3 is 17 amino acids long.

The chain uses TRBV5-1 and TRBJ1-2; D is perhaps TRBD1 (6 bases). Trimming pared 0 bases from V and 1 base from J, leaving 7 bases between. Germline-derived CDR1 and CDR2 are SGHRS and YFSETQ. This CDR3 comprises 14 residues. CDR3 DNA: TGCGCCAGCAGCTTGGTGGACAGTAACTATGGCTACACCTTC. Protein product: CASSLVDSNYGYTF.

This clonotype was counted only a few times. The chain recombines TRBV27 with TRBJ1-5; D remains ambiguous. V was shortened by 7 bases and J by 4 bases, with 17 bases between the two germline ends. CDR1 and CDR2 from the germline V gene are MNHEY and SMNVEV (reference sequence). The CDR3 totals 15 residues. The CDR3 here is CASKSAGSPNQPQHF. CDR3 nucleotide sequence: TGTGCCAGCAAGTCGGCAGGTTCTCCAAATCAGCCCCAGCATTTT.

This clonotype is termed medium-sized (0.01 to 0.1%). V and J are TRBV11-3 and TRBJ1-4; tentative D call: TRBD1 (6 bases). The CDR3 has 17 amino acids. With 7 bases removed from V and 8 bases from J, the gap between germline ends came to 26 bases. Germline values: CDR1 SGHNT, CDR2 YENEEA. For the CDR3, the DNA is TGTGCCAGCACCCCCATCACCAGGACAGCCGTGGGGGAAAAACTGTTTTTT. Residues: CASTPITRTAVGEKLFF.

The V gene is TRBV19, the J gene TRBJ2-3, with D unclear. Trimming removed 7 bases at V and 6 bases at J, with 14 bases between. This CDR3 comprises 13 residues. CDR1 and CDR2 (germline): LNHDA, SQIVND (reference sequence). CDR3 sequence (DNA): TGTGCCAGTATCGATGGGTCTTCCGATACGCAGTATTTT. Residues: CASIDGSSDTQYF.

About this clonotype itself: With a much larger clone just one base away, this may be a read error. The chain uses TRBV20-1 and TRBJ1-4; 7 bases fit TRBD1. CDR3 size: 13 residues. Trimming took 6 bases from V and 8 from J; bases not matched to a gene: 9. Germline V lookup: CDR1 DFQATT, CDR2 SNEGSKA (reference sequence). As DNA, the CDR3 is TGCAGTGCGACCCAGGGGGTTTGGGAAAAACTGTTTTTT. This sequence encodes CSATQGVWEKLFF.

The chain joins TRBV29-1 to TRBJ2-3; no clear D gene. V was trimmed by 7 bases and J by 5 bases, leaving 7 bases between them. The CDR3 loop spans 10 amino acids. Germline V gives CDR1 SQVTM, CDR2 ANQGSEA. The CDR3 region is CSGVRDTQYF. For the CDR3, the DNA is TGCAGCGGCGTGAGAGATACGCAGTATTTT.

The V gene is TRBV14, the J gene TRBJ2-5; a weak D match, TRBD2 (6 bases). This CDR3 region has 14 residues. From germline, CDR1 is SGHDN and CDR2 FVKESK. Deletions cut 4 bases from V and 6 bases from J, with 15 bases between. The CDR3 protein is CASSPWRGLQTQYF. The CDR3 DNA reads TGTGCCAGCAGCCCTTGGAGGGGACTTCAGACCCAGTACTTC.

This clonotype has a handful of counts. The chain combines TRBV28 with TRBJ1-6; a weak D match, TRBD1 (5 bases). Germline V CDR1 and CDR2: MDHEN, SYDVKM. The V end lost 5 bases, the J end lost 4 bases, and 9 bases lay between the germline ends. This CDR3 contains 14 residues. The CDR3 nucleotides are TGTGCCAGCAGTCGACAGAGATATAATTCACCCCTCCACTTT. Encoded protein: CASSRQRYNSPLHF.

This clonotype was counted at least ten times. CDR3 sequence: CASTRSVGTSGANVLTF. The CDR3 DNA reads TGTGCCAGCACCAGAAGTGTAGGGACCTCTGGGGCCAACGTCCTGACTTTC. The chain links TRBV2 to TRBJ2-6; D possibly uses TRBD1 or TRBD2 (5 bases each). There are 17 residues in the CDR3. The V end lost 7 bases, the J end lost 0 bases, and 16 bases lay between the germline ends. In germline, CDR1 is SNHLY, CDR2 FYNNEI.

The J gene is TRBJ2-7, the V gene TRBV4-2; 9 bases fit TRBD1. Looked up from germline, CDR1 is LGHNA and CDR2 is YNFKEQ. This CDR3 region has 15 residues. The V segment lost 1 base and the J segment 5 bases; nucleotides outside the gene matches: 6. The CDR3 DNA sequence: TGTGCCAGCAGCCAAGGCACCACAGGGGGCAACGAGCAGTACTTC. Translation: CASSQGTTGGNEQYF.

In its sample, this clonotype was seen a few times. V usage is TRBV21-1 and J usage is TRBJ1-5. TRBV21-1 is a known pseudogene. This CDR3 contains 16 residues. The CDR3 DNA reads TGTGCCAGCAGGTTCAATCCAGGTCGCGGCAATCAGCCCCAGCATTTT. It is translated as CASRFNPGRGNQPQHF.

This clonotype has just a few counts. The CDR3 region is CASSLGTGGRYGYTF. The CDR3 bases are TGTGCCAGCAGTCTCGGGACAGGGGGCAGGTATGGCTACACCTTC. The V call is TRBV12-3 or TRBV12-4, the J call TRBJ1-2; 12 bases are shared with TRBD1. V lost 5 bases to trimming and J lost 5 bases; unmatched junction nucleotides: 6. CDR3 length: 15 residues.

This clonotype was seen a handful of times. V is TRBV20-1 and J is TRBJ2-5; 13 bases align to TRBD2. The CDR3 extends over 18 amino acids. V shed 6 bases and J 2 bases; nucleotides not matched to a gene: 15. The germline V gene encodes CDR1 DFQATT and CDR2 SNEGSKA (reference sequence). Written as DNA, the CDR3 is TGCAGTGCCAAGAAGGGTACTAGCGGGGGGGGGAGGCAAGAGACCCAGTACTTC. Translating gives CSAKKGTSGGGRQETQYF.

This clonotype is labeled as medium-sized. In DNA, the CDR3 is TGTGCCAGCAGTTCCCCGGTAGGGGGAGTGGGCACCGGGGAGCTGTTTTTT. Residues: CASSSPVGGVGTGELFF. This chain links TRBV6-2 or TRBV6-3 with TRBJ2-2; D is possibly TRBD1 (6 bases). Germline lookup yields CDR1 MNHEY and CDR2 SVGEGT. The CDR3 loop spans 17 amino acids. Trimming cost V 4 bases and J 4 bases, with 19 bases left between them.